Following are 9 T cell receptor beta chains from one sample sequenced in a study of long-term antiretroviral therapy in people with HIV (dated by TCRdb to between 2021 and 2023). The immunoSEQ hsTCRB v3.0 assay was used at survey level resolution to sequence the TRB variable region. TCRdb provides this immuneACCESS table in a form limited to in-frame rearrangements. Some clones are lacking; in checked studies, under half of them reflect an unresolved V gene, and why the rest are absent is not known. Recorded for this sample are some 16,000 clones; roughly 81% of them occurred a single time. The ten most abundant clones make up 5.2% of the sample. The source was unsorted PBMCs, collected 0.5 years after starting antiretroviral therapy. Receptors were obtained from a woman aged 40 to 55 with HIV.

The rearrangement links TRBV10-2 to TRBJ1-1; 11 bases match TRBD1. The germline V gene has CDR1 WSHSY and CDR2 SAAADI. V lost 6 bases to trimming and J lost 4 bases; unmatched junction nucleotides: 4. The CDR3 consists of 14 residues. CDR3 residues: CASRRGQGATEAFF. The CDR3 DNA is TGCGCCAGCAGACGCGGACAGGGGGCCACTGAAGCTTTCTTT.

The genes are TRBV10-1 and TRBJ2-6, with a tentative D call TRBD2 (6 bases). The CDR3 runs 18 residues. V lost 10 bases, J lost 0 bases, and 22 bases lay in between. Germline loops: CDR1 WNHNN, CDR2 SYGVQD (reference sequence). The CDR3 coding sequence is TGCGCCATCAAAGGCAGGGAGGTGAATACCTCTGGGGCCAACGTCCTGACTTTC. It specifies CAIKGREVNTSGANVLTF.

V is TRBV28 and J is TRBJ1-2; perhaps TRBD1 as D (5 bases). The V gene's germline CDR1 is MDHEN and CDR2 SYDVKM. The CDR3 spans 15 residues. The V gene lost 5 bases and the J gene lost 0 bases, with 13 bases spanning the gap. The CDR3 coding sequence is TGTGCCAGCAGTATCACAAGGGGTGCTAACTATGGCTACACCTTC. Protein: CASSITRGANYGYTF.

V gene TRBV6-1 combines with J gene TRBJ1-2; 7 bases agree with TRBD1. V lost 5 bases, J lost 4 bases, and 4 bases stayed unmatched. CDR1 is MNHNS, CDR2 SASEGT, per germline. This CDR3 has 13 amino acids. In DNA, the CDR3 is TGTGCCAGCAGTCAGGACAGGAGCTATGGCTACACCTTC. Translating gives CASSQDRSYGYTF.

The chain recombines TRBV5-1 with TRBJ2-3, with D maybe TRBD1 (6 bases). Looked up from germline, CDR1 is SGHRS and CDR2 is YFSETQ. Trimming removed 4 bases at V and 3 bases at J, with 9 bases between. There are 13 residues in the CDR3. For the CDR3, the DNA is TGCGCCAGCAGCACAGGACAGACAGATACGCAGTATTTT. It is translated as CASSTGQTDTQYF.

This chain joins TRBV29-1 and TRBJ2-1, with D hard to call. Per germline, CDR1 SQVTM and CDR2 ANQGSEA. The CDR3 spans 13 residues. The ends were cut back, 5 bases at V and 6 bases at J, with 14 bases in the middle. CDR3 region: CSVHAKVGNEQFF. Here the CDR3 DNA reads TGCAGCGTTCACGCGAAGGTCGGCAATGAGCAGTTCTTC.

V and J are TRBV5-1 and TRBJ2-7, with TRBD2 matching 7 bases. With 0 bases clipped from V and 4 bases from J, the junction kept 10 bases outside the gene matches. Germline CDR1 is SGHRS and CDR2 is YFSETQ. The CDR3 totals 16 residues. CDR3 DNA sequence: TGCGCCAGCAGCTTGGGCAGCGGGACGCTCGGGTACGAGCAGTACTTC. This sequence encodes CASSLGSGTLGYEQYF.

This chain joins TRBV5-1 and TRBJ2-2; no firm D call. The CDR3 runs to 15 residues. V gave up 0 bases and J gave up 7 bases, with 13 bases separating them. In germline, CDR1 is SGHRS, CDR2 YFSETQ. The CDR3 region is CASSLEPVGGGELFF. CDR3 DNA sequence: TGCGCCAGCAGCTTGGAGCCTGTCGGTGGCGGGGAGCTGTTTTTT.

CDR3 sequence (DNA): TGTGCCAGCAGCTTAAGGCAGGGTTTCTACAATGAGCAGTTCTTC. Translation: CASSLRQGFYNEQFF. The rearrangement links TRBV5-6 to TRBJ2-1; weak D call: TRBD1 (5 bases). This CDR3 has 15 residues. V was trimmed by 2 bases and J by 3 bases, leaving 12 bases between them. Germline V gene data show CDR1 as SGHDT and CDR2 as YYEEEE.